Presented here are 18 T cell receptor beta chains from one specimen sequenced in a study of T cell responses to AZD1222 COVID-19 vaccine. Data came from immunoSEQ multiplex PCR; TCRdb stores just in-frame clones and leaves some out. The sample records more than 95,000 clones, over 80% being singletons. The sample consisted of peripheral blood, taken on day 0 of AZD1222 vaccination. Every receptor here comes from an adult in good health.

The rearrangement uses TRBV7-9 and TRBJ1-5; D is unresolved. The germline CDR1 and CDR2 sequences are SEHNR and FQNEAQ (reference sequence). This CDR3 comprises 13 residues. V was pared by 5 bases and J by 4 bases, with 9 bases between. The CDR3 reads CASSRQRNQPQHF. The DNA of the CDR3 is TGTGCCAGCAGCCGCCAAAGAAATCAGCCCCAGCATTTT. Complete variable domain (other parts from reference TRBV7-9 and TRBJ1-5): DTGVSQNPRHKITKRGQNVTFRCDPISEHNRLYWYRQTLGQGPEFLTYFQNEAQLEKSRLLSDRFSAERPKGSFSTLEIQRTEQGDSAMYLCASSRQRNQPQHFGDGTRLSIL.

The chain combines TRBV5-4 with TRBJ1-1; D is possibly TRBD1 (6 bases). Trimming left V 6 bases short and J 1 base short, with 13 bases between. Germline V lookup: CDR1 SGHNT, CDR2 YYREEE (reference sequence). The length of the CDR3 is 14 residues. The DNA for the CDR3 is TGTGCCAGCAACCCTCAGGGGAAGAACACTGAAGCTTTCTTT. Its translation: CASNPQGKNTEAFF.

The rearrangement links TRBV10-3 to TRBJ1-3, with unresolved D. This CDR3 region has 14 residues. Deletions cut 7 bases from V and 1 base from J, with 11 bases between. Germline V gene lookup returns CDR1 ENHRY and CDR2 SYGVKD. CDR3 sequence: CAIKMSKSGNTIYF. For the CDR3, the DNA is TGTGCCATCAAAATGTCAAAGTCTGGAAACACCATATATTTT.

The chain couples TRBV5-8 to TRBJ1-5; 10 bases align to TRBD1. The germline V gene encodes CDR1 SGHTS and CDR2 YDEGEE. The CDR3 runs 14 residues. The ends lost 3 bases at V and 4 bases at J; junction bases unmatched: 1. The CDR3, as DNA: TGTGCCAGCAGCTGGACAGGGGGTAATCAGCCCCAGCATTTT. Translating gives CASSWTGGNQPQHF.

The gene calls are TRBV27 and TRBJ2-2; TRBD1 aligns across 8 bases. The V and J ends lost 10 bases and 7 bases, in that order; junction bases with no gene match: 11. Germline CDR1 and CDR2: MNHEY and SMNVEV (reference sequence). This CDR3 region has 14 residues. The CDR3 DNA is TGTGCCATCCCGCCCAGGGGGCTGAACGGGGAGCTGTTTTTT. It codes for CAIPPRGLNGELFF.

The chain uses TRBV15 and TRBJ2-6, with a tentative D call TRBD2 (6 bases). Germline V gene sequence: CDR1 LNHNV, CDR2 YYDKDF (reference sequence). The ends were cut back, 5 bases at V and 1 base at J, with 12 bases in the middle. The CDR3 is 16 amino acids. CDR3 coding DNA: TGTGCCACCAGCGGGGGGACTCCGTCTGGGGCCAACGTCCTGACTTTC. It yields the protein CATSGGTPSGANVLTF.

With regard to this clone: Additional DNA sequences in this sample encode the identical CDR3. CDR3 in amino acids: CASSQGYGYTF. The CDR3 DNA sequence: TGTGCCAGCAGCCAAGGCTATGGCTACACCTTC. The rearrangement links TRBV3-1 (or the pseudogene TRBV3-2) to TRBJ1-2; no clear D. The germline gives CDR1 LGHDT, CDR2 YNNKEL (reference sequence). The CDR3 sequence is 11 residues long. Trimming took 1 base from V and 4 from J, leaving 1 base between them.

The rearrangement links TRBV7-2 to TRBJ2-4, with a possible D match to TRBD2 (6 bases). Germline CDR1 is SGHTA and CDR2 is FQGNSA. The CDR3 spans 14 residues. Trimming took off 1 base at V and 8 bases at J, with 12 bases between the two ends. This CDR3 is CASSLGLARDIQYF. The CDR3 DNA is TGTGCCAGCAGCTTAGGCCTAGCGAGGGACATTCAGTACTTC. Supplemented by reference TRBV7-2 and TRBJ2-4, the full variable domain reads GAGVSQSPSNKVTEKGKDVELRCDPISGHTALYWYRQSLGQGLEFLIYFQGNSAPDKSGLPSDRFSAERTGGSVSTLTIQRTQQEDSAVYLCASSLGLARDIQYFGAGTRLSVL.

This chain uses TRBV1 with TRBJ2-7; the D call in the table, TRBD2, was not verified against the DNA. TRBV1 is listed as a pseudogene. CDR3 length: 17 amino acids. The CDR3 spells CTSSQDLASGCTYEQYF. Here the CDR3 DNA reads TGCACCAGCAGCCAAGATCTCGCTAGCGGGTGCACCTACGAGCAGTACTTC.

In the case of this clone: The identical CDR3 is also encoded by other nucleotide sequences in the sample. The chain has TRBV7-8 and TRBJ1-5; weak D call: TRBD1 (6 bases). CDR3 size: 14 residues. V was shortened by 3 bases and J by 3 bases, with 9 bases between the two germline ends. Looked up from germline, CDR1 is SGHVS and CDR2 is FQNEAQ. CDR3 loop: CASSFDRSNQPQHF. In DNA, the CDR3 is TGTGCCAGCAGCTTCGACAGGTCCAATCAGCCCCAGCATTTT.

The chain combines TRBV18 with TRBJ2-7, with 10 bases matching TRBD1. This CDR3 is 16 amino acids long. The J segment lost 1 base and the V segment lost 5 bases, leaving 8 bases of the junction unmatched. Germline CDR1 KGHSH, CDR2 LQKENI. The CDR3 loop reads CASSRQGAFGSYEQYF. CDR3 sequence (DNA): TGTGCCAGCTCAAGACAGGGGGCCTTCGGTTCCTACGAGCAGTACTTC.

This clone was seen just once. V usage is TRBV7-9 and J usage is TRBJ1-4; 8 bases match TRBD1. The J segment lost 7 bases and the V segment lost 0 bases, leaving 4 bases of the junction unmatched. In germline, CDR1 is SEHNR, CDR2 FQNEAQ (reference sequence). The CDR3 consists of 15 residues. CDR3 in DNA: TGTGCCAGCAGCTTAGCGCAGGGGGCGATTGAAAAACTGTTTTTT. Encoded protein: CASSLAQGAIEKLFF.

V gene TRBV14 combines with J gene TRBJ1-1; tentatively, D is TRBD1 (5 bases). V was pared by 6 bases and J by 1 base, with 15 bases between. Germline CDR1 reads SGHDN; CDR2 reads FVKESK. The length of the CDR3 is 15 residues. The CDR3 sequence: CASSPRGGANTEAFF. CDR3 DNA sequence: TGTGCCAGCAGTCCCCGCGGGGGAGCGAACACTGAAGCTTTCTTT.

The CDR3 DNA is TGTGCCAGCAGCTTAAACCAGCGCAATATGAACACTGAAGCTTTCTTT. This translates into CASSLNQRNMNTEAFF. The chain carries TRBV7-2 and TRBJ1-1; D is uncertain. The CDR3 is 16 residues long. Trimming removed 2 bases from V and 0 bases from J, with 13 bases in between. Germline loops: CDR1 SGHTA, CDR2 FQGNSA.

The chain couples TRBV12-5 to TRBJ1-4; D gene uncertain. Per the germline V gene, CDR1 is LGHNT and CDR2 is FRNRAP. The CDR3 contains 17 residues. The V and J ends lost 5 bases and 0 bases respectively, with 16 bases between them. DNA for the CDR3: TGTGCTAGTGGTGGCCCGGAAGGAGAGCCAACTAATGAAAAACTGTTTTTT. Amino acids: CASGGPEGEPTNEKLFF.

The chain carries TRBV19 and TRBJ2-7; 8 nucleotides line up with TRBD1. Looked up from germline, CDR1 is LNHDA and CDR2 is SQIVND (reference sequence). V was clipped by 2 bases and J by 4 bases; unmatched bases: 7. The CDR3 length is 15 residues. CDR3 nucleotide sequence: TGTGCCAGTAGTATAAAGGGCAGGGGGCGGTACGAGCAGTACTTC. Translation: CASSIKGRGRYEQYF.

As regards this clone: The junction does not match germline at one end; this may be a read error. The genes are TRBV7-8 and TRBJ1-5; D is unclear. Germline values: CDR1 SGHVS, CDR2 FQNEAQ. This CDR3 has 12 residues. The CDR3 bases are TGTGCCAGCAGCGCCCCCAATCAGCCCCAACATTTT. Encoded protein: CASSAPNQPQHF. The whole variable domain, filled in from reference TRBV7-8 and TRBJ1-5, reads GAGVSQSPRYKVAKRGQDVALRCDPISGHVSLFWYQQALGQGPEFLTYFQNEAQLDKSGLPSDRFFAERPEGSVSTLKIQRTQQEDSAVYLCASSAPNQPQHFGDGTRLSIL.

The chain joins TRBV18 to TRBJ2-1, with D tentatively TRBD1 (6 bases). V gave up 5 bases and J gave up 5 bases, with 16 bases separating them. Germline V gene data show CDR1 as KGHSH and CDR2 as LQKENI. CDR3 size: 15 residues. CDR3 nucleotide sequence: TGTGCCAGCTCATCCTCCCCAGGACAGAACAATGAGCAGTTCTTC. It is translated as CASSSSPGQNNEQFF.